These 23 T cell receptor beta chains were all obtained from the same sample, sequenced in a study of control samples from healthy donors and cancer patients. Clones were sequenced by immunoSEQ multiplex PCR, and TCRdb holds only the in-frame ones, with some missing. The sample gives some 170,000 clones, 90% to 95% of which show up once; 14% is in the top ten. Sequencing was performed on PBMCs. The receptor set was obtained from a man aged 60 to 75 with colorectal cancer.

The chain carries TRBV5-1 and TRBJ1-3, with D possibly being TRBD1 (6 bases). The length of the CDR3 is 13 residues. V lost 4 bases and J lost 8, with 13 bases in between. Germline V gene data show CDR1 as SGHRS and CDR2 as YFSETQ. The CDR3 bases are TGCGCCAGCAGCCCACAGGGACCGGACACCATATATTTT. It translates to CASSPQGPDTIYF.

The V gene is TRBV19, the J gene TRBJ1-5; D not resolved. The CDR3 is 13 amino acids. With 7 bases removed from V and 3 bases from J, the gap between germline ends came to 10 bases. Germline lookup yields CDR1 LNHDA and CDR2 SQIVND (reference sequence). As DNA, the CDR3 is TGTGCCAGTACCTCGGGCCCCAATCAGCCCCAGCATTTT. Its protein product is CASTSGPNQPQHF.

This chain links TRBV2 with TRBJ2-5; 8 bases are shared with TRBD2. The CDR3 consists of 15 residues. J was trimmed by 2 bases and V by 3 bases; bases with no gene match: 5. CDR1 is SNHLY and CDR2 is FYNNEI in the germline V gene. The CDR3 is CASSELIAGQETQYF. For the CDR3, the DNA is TGTGCCAGCAGTGAGTTGATAGCGGGGCAAGAGACCCAGTACTTC.

The chain carries TRBV2 and TRBJ2-7, with D maybe TRBD1 (6 bases). The CDR3 is made up of 12 amino acids. V was trimmed by 6 bases and J by 5 bases, leaving 11 bases between them. Germline CDR1 reads SNHLY; CDR2 reads FYNNEI. The CDR3 nucleotides are TGTGCCAGCAGCCTCCAGGGGAACGAGCAGTACTTC. This codes for CASSLQGNEQYF.

The chain recombines TRBV24-1 with TRBJ2-1; tentatively, D is TRBD1 (6 bases). CDR3 size: 15 residues. V dropped 1 base and J dropped 8 bases, with 14 bases sitting between them. CDR1 KGHDR and CDR2 SFDVKD come from the germline V gene. The CDR3 loop is CATSDFRTTGHEQFF. The CDR3 DNA reads as TGTGCCACCAGTGATTTCCGGACAACAGGGCATGAGCAGTTCTTC.

The chain recombines TRBV2 with TRBJ1-4; 11 bases agree with TRBD1. The CDR3 has 17 residues. Germline-derived CDR1 and CDR2 are SNHLY and FYNNEI. With V trimmed by 6 bases and J by 8 bases, 14 bases remained unmatched. The CDR3 coding sequence is TGTGCCAGCAGGCTAACACGGACAGGGGGCTTGGGGGAAAAACTGTTTTTT. Its translation: CASRLTRTGGLGEKLFF. Based on the CDR3 plus reference TRBV2 and TRBJ1-4, the full variable domain is EPEVTQTPSHQVTQMGQEVILRCVPISNHLYFYWYRQILGQKVEFLVSFYNNEISEKSEIFDDQFSVERPDGSNFTLKIRSTKLEDSAMYFCASRLTRTGGLGEKLFFGSGTQLSVL.

V and J are TRBV11-2 and TRBJ2-3, with a tentative D call TRBD1 (6 bases). Germline V gene lookup returns CDR1 SGHAT and CDR2 FQNNGV. Deletions cut 6 bases from V and 3 bases from J, with 16 bases between. The CDR3 has 15 residues. The DNA for the CDR3 is TGTGCCAGCAGAAAACCGGGACAAAGAACAGATACGCAGTATTTT. Encoded protein: CASRKPGQRTDTQYF. The whole variable domain, filled in from reference TRBV11-2 and TRBJ2-3, reads EAGVAQSPRYKIIEKRQSVAFWCNPISGHATLYWYQQILGQGPKLLIQFQNNGVVDDSQLPKDRFSAERLKGVDSTLKIQPAKLEDSAVYLCASRKPGQRTDTQYFGPGTRLTVL.

The count of this clone is one. The genes are TRBV7-2 and TRBJ1-2; D not certain. Germline CDR1 is SGHTA and CDR2 is FQGNSA. V lost 3 bases to trimming and J lost 7 bases, with 18 bases between them. The CDR3 has 15 residues. The CDR3 sequence: CASSFGGPLGSGYTF. For the CDR3, the DNA is TGTGCCAGCAGCTTCGGCGGCCCGTTGGGTAGTGGCTACACCTTC.

The J gene is TRBJ2-1, the V gene TRBV23-1, with D perhaps matching TRBD2 (6 bases). TRBV23-1 is noted as an ORF with a role that remains uncertain. Deletions cut 0 bases from V and 5 bases from J, with 14 bases between. The CDR3 has 16 residues. The CDR3 bases are TGCGCCAGCAGTCAATCACTCTCCGGGAGCAACAATGAGCAGTTCTTC. Amino acids: CASSQSLSGSNNEQFF.

J is TRBJ2-7 and V is TRBV6-5; TRBD1 or TRBD2 may be the D gene (5 bases each). Per germline, CDR1 MNHEY and CDR2 SVGAGI. V lost 5 bases and J lost 4, with 15 bases in between. The CDR3 contains 14 residues. CDR3 region: CASSPPGGWYEQYF. For the CDR3, the DNA is TGTGCCAGCAGTCCCCCTGGGGGTTGGTACGAGCAGTACTTC.

This clone was detected only once. The V and J genes are TRBV6-5 and TRBJ1-1, with a possible D match to TRBD1 (5 bases). The CDR3 sequence is 13 residues long. Looked up from germline, CDR1 is MNHEY and CDR2 is SVGAGI. The germline V and J ends were trimmed by 4 bases and 1 base, with 7 bases remaining between them. The CDR3 bases are TGTGCCAGCAGTTGGGGGGAGAACACTGAAGCTTTCTTT. This translates into CASSWGENTEAFF.

The DNA of the CDR3 is TGTGCCAGCAGCCAATCGAATCTCCAAGAGACCCAGTACTTC. Translating gives CASSQSNLQETQYF. The J gene is TRBJ2-5, the V gene TRBV3-1 (or the pseudogene TRBV3-2); D remains unclear. The CDR3 runs 14 residues. Germline assignment: CDR1 LGHDT and CDR2 YNNKEL (reference sequence). The V end was cut by 2 bases, the J end by 1 base, with 8 bases between.

The J gene is TRBJ1-3, the V gene TRBV11-2, with D possibly TRBD1 on 5 matching bases. The ends were cut back, 4 bases at V and 3 bases at J, with 13 bases in the middle. Germline V gene data show CDR1 as SGHAT and CDR2 as FQNNGV. The CDR3 length is 15 residues. Written as DNA, the CDR3 is TGTGCCAGCAGCTCAGTAGCTAGGGGTGGAAACACCATATATTTT. It specifies CASSSVARGGNTIYF.

V gene TRBV23-1 combines with J gene TRBJ1-4, with a tentative D call TRBD1 (5 bases). TRBV23-1 is recorded as an ORF, its role being uncertain. Trimming cost V 1 base and J 7 bases, with 13 bases left between them. CDR3 length equals 15 residues. The CDR3 DNA follows: TGCGCCAGCAGTCAATGGGGGGGTGTAGGTGAAAAACTGTTTTTT. Translating gives CASSQWGGVGEKLFF.

J is TRBJ2-5 and V is TRBV5-1; the match to TRBD2 covers 9 bases. CDR3 size: 15 residues. The V gene's germline CDR1 is SGHRS and CDR2 YFSETQ. J gave up 5 bases and V 4 bases, and 9 bases lay outside the gene matches. The DNA of the CDR3 is TGCGCCAGCAGCCGGGCCGGGACTAGCTGGGAGACCCAGTACTTC. Translating it yields CASSRAGTSWETQYF.

The V call is TRBV5-6, the J call TRBJ1-2; no reliable D call. Germline lookup yields CDR1 SGHDT and CDR2 YYEEEE. The CDR3 contains 14 residues. V lost 0 bases and J lost 3, with 9 bases in between. The CDR3, as DNA: TGTGCCAGCAGCTTGGAGACAAGGGACTATGGCTACACCTTC. Encoded protein: CASSLETRDYGYTF.

The V and J genes are TRBV9 and TRBJ1-3; 9 nucleotides match TRBD1. Trimming cost V 4 bases and J 0 bases; bases outside gene matches: 8. The germline V gene has CDR1 SGDLS and CDR2 YYNGEE. CDR3 length: 17 residues. The CDR3 DNA is TGTGCCAGCAGCAAGGGGACAGGGCTTCACTCTGGAAACACCATATATTTT. Translation: CASSKGTGLHSGNTIYF. Supplemented by reference TRBV9 and TRBJ1-3, the full variable domain reads DSGVTQTPKHLITATGQRVTLRCSPRSGDLSVYWYQQSLDQGLQFLIQYYNGEERAKGNILERFSAQQFPDLHSELNLSSLELGDSALYFCASSKGTGLHSGNTIYFGEGSWLTVV.

CDR3 DNA: TGTGCCAGCAGCTTAGCGGGGGGGAAGGTACACAATGAGCAGTTCTTC. It is translated as CASSLAGGKVHNEQFF. V is TRBV7-9 and J is TRBJ2-1; 7 bases are shared with TRBD2. Germline CDR1 reads SEHNR; CDR2 reads FQNEAQ (reference sequence). V shed 0 bases and J 5 bases; nucleotides not matched to a gene: 7. The CDR3 totals 16 residues.

V gene TRBV9 combines with J gene TRBJ2-5; 10 bases fit TRBD2. The V gene's germline CDR1 is SGDLS and CDR2 YYNGEE. Losses at the gene ends were 0 bases for V and 5 bases for J; bases not matched to a gene: 4. CDR3 length equals 15 residues. As DNA, the CDR3 is TGTGCCAGCAGCGTAGGACTAGCGGGCGGGGAGACCCAGTACTTC. The encoded protein is CASSVGLAGGETQYF.

The chain carries TRBV6-5 and TRBJ2-7; no definite D call. The CDR3 is 12 residues long. Germline loops: CDR1 MNHEY, CDR2 SVGAGI. V was pared by 4 bases and J by 7 bases, with 11 bases between. Here the CDR3 reads CASSSGLREQYF. The CDR3, as DNA: TGTGCCAGCAGTTCGGGCCTTAGGGAGCAGTACTTC.

The genes are TRBV2 and TRBJ1-2; D remains unclear. V lost 6 bases and J lost 3, with 17 bases in between. The CDR3 has 15 residues. Germline lookup yields CDR1 SNHLY and CDR2 FYNNEI. CDR3 in amino acids: CASRRPGSRDYGYTF. The CDR3, as DNA: TGTGCCAGCAGACGGCCGGGATCTCGGGACTATGGCTACACCTTC.

The chain combines TRBV11-2 with TRBJ1-4, with D hard to call. V was shortened by 1 base and J by 0 bases, with 12 bases between the two germline ends. The CDR3 has 17 amino acids. Germline loops: CDR1 SGHAT, CDR2 FQNNGV. The CDR3 coding sequence is TGTGCCAGCAGCTTAGGGTACAGAACCTCAACTAATGAAAAACTGTTTTTT. Translated, it gives CASSLGYRTSTNEKLFF.

V and J are TRBV19 and TRBJ2-1; maybe TRBD1 (5 bases). The germline V and J ends were trimmed by 1 base and 0 bases, with 13 bases remaining between them. The germline V gene has CDR1 LNHDA and CDR2 SQIVND (reference sequence). The CDR3 length is 17 residues. CDR3 sequence: CASSIGWGRSSYNEQFF. CDR3 coding DNA: TGTGCCAGTAGTATAGGCTGGGGCAGGAGCTCCTACAATGAGCAGTTCTTC.